Following are 8 T cell receptor beta chains from one sample sequenced in a study of shared clonotypes between healthy human individuals. The repertoire was sequenced with immunoSEQ multiplex PCR; TCRdb's copy has only in-frame clones and lacks some. The sample contains roughly 2.2 million clones, around 93% of which appear only once. What was sequenced was naive CD4+ T cells from PBMCs. Subset meaning: CD45RA+ positively selected. These receptors all stem from a man aged 18 to 29 in good health. Some clones in this sample may be carry-over from other donors' samples.

This clone was counted a single time. The chain carries TRBV7-8 and TRBJ2-3, with D unclear. V shed 1 base and J shed 6 bases, with 5 bases lying between them. The germline gives CDR1 SGHVS, CDR2 FQNEAQ. This CDR3 has 12 residues. The CDR3 coding sequence is TGTGCCAGCAGCTTAGGTCACGATACGCAGTATTTT. As protein: CASSLGHDTQYF.

The J gene is TRBJ2-3, the V gene TRBV10-3; possibly TRBD1 for D (6 bases). CDR3 length equals 15 residues. V lost 8 bases to trimming and J lost 2 bases, with 17 bases between them. In germline, CDR1 is ENHRY, CDR2 SYGVKD. The CDR3 DNA reads as TGTGCCATCTCTCCCAGGGGCACCCCCACAGATACGCAGTATTTT. It is translated as CAISPRGTPTDTQYF.

This chain joins TRBV28 and TRBJ1-5, with no clear D. Per germline, CDR1 MDHEN and CDR2 SYDVKM. V was clipped by 2 bases and J by 6 bases, with 8 bases between them. The CDR3 covers 13 residues. This chain's CDR3 is CASSLGIGQPQHF. In DNA, the CDR3 is TGTGCCAGCAGTTTAGGTATCGGTCAGCCCCAGCATTTT.

The rearrangement links TRBV6-1 to TRBJ1-1, with a weak D call TRBD1 (6 bases). CDR1 MNHNS and CDR2 SASEGT come from the germline V gene. V lost 6 bases, J lost 1 base, and 9 bases lay in between. The length of the CDR3 is 13 residues. The CDR3 nucleotides read TGTGCCAGCAGGCCGACAGGGAACACTGAAGCTTTCTTT. Protein sequence: CASRPTGNTEAFF.

The chain has TRBV27 and TRBJ1-5, with a tentative D call TRBD1 (5 bases). CDR1 and CDR2 from the germline V gene are MNHEY and SMNVEV (reference sequence). This CDR3 region has 13 residues. The ends were cut back, 7 bases at V and 6 bases at J, with 13 bases in the middle. The CDR3 region has the DNA TGTGCCAGCACCAAGGCAACAGGTCAGCCCCAGCATTTT. Translation: CASTKATGQPQHF.

The DNA for the CDR3 is TGCGCCAGCAGCCACCAGGGACTGCAAAGGTACTACAATGAGCAGTTCTTC. Amino acid sequence: CASSHQGLQRYYNEQFF. V and J are TRBV5-1 and TRBJ2-1; perhaps TRBD2 as D (6 bases). Trimming took 4 bases from V and 3 from J, leaving 20 bases between them. The CDR3 extends over 17 amino acids. Per the germline V gene, CDR1 is SGHRS and CDR2 is YFSETQ.

The chain carries TRBV7-2 and TRBJ2-3; D remains unclear. This CDR3 has 12 amino acids. The V and J ends lost 5 bases and 7 bases respectively, with 10 bases between them. From germline, CDR1 is SGHTA and CDR2 FQGNSA. CDR3 DNA sequence: TGTGCCAGCAGCCATGACGGACATACGCAGTATTTT. This gives the protein CASSHDGHTQYF.

This chain uses TRBV5-1 with TRBJ1-2; weak D call: TRBD1 (6 bases). CDR3 size: 13 residues. Germline CDR1 and CDR2: SGHRS and YFSETQ. V lost 4 bases to trimming and J lost 3 bases, with 10 bases between them. The CDR3 nucleotides read TGCGCCAGCAGCCAGGCAGGGGACTATGGCTACACCTTC. Amino acid sequence: CASSQAGDYGYTF.